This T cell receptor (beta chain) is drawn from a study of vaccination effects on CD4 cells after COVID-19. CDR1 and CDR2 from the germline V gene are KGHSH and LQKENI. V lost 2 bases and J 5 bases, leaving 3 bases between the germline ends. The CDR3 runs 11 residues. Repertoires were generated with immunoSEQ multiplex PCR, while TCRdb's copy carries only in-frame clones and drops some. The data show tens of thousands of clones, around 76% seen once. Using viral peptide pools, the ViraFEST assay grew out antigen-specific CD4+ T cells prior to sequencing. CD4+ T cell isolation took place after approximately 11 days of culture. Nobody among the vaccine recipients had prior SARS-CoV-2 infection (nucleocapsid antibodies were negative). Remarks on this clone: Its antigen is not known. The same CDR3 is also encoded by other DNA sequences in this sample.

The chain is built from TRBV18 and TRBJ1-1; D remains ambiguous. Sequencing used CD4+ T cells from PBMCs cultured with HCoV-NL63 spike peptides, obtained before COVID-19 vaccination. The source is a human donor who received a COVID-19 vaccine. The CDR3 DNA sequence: TGTGCCAGCTCACCAGGGACTGAAGCTTTCTTT. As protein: CASSPGTEAFF.